These T cell receptor beta chains were read from a single sample in a study of blood T cells in healthy people across ages. Via MiXCR, TCRdb re-called the 5' RACE reads, giving one row per CDR3 protein. This sample carries under 1 million distinct CDR3 sequences, more than 40% of them seen once, and the ten largest clones take roughly 19%. Source material: blood. The receptors come from a man in his 60s in good health. Both conserved end residues are part of each CDR3. D genes are given only for firm matches. For some rows the clone size is stated as once, few or many, or as a class when expanded; others skip it.

V gene,D gene,clone size,J gene,CDR3 DNA,CDR3 protein
TRBV5-1,.,.,TRBJ2-1,TGTGCCAGCAGTTTGGAGGGGGAACTCTACAATGAGCAGTTCTTC,CASSLEGELYNEQFF
TRBV14,.,few,TRBJ1-1,TGTGCCAGCAGGATATCGGGGTACACTGAAGCTTTCTTT,CASRISGYTEAFF
TRBV10-2,.,.,TRBJ2-2,TGCGCCAGCAGTCCCCCCAGGGGGGCCGGGGAGCTGTTTTTT,CASSPPRGAGELFF
TRBV5-1,.,.,TRBJ2-7,TGCGCCAGCAGCTTCAATGCGGGGGCTGGTGCCTACGAGCAGTACTTC,CASSFNAGAGAYEQYF
TRBV4-3,TRBD1,.,TRBJ2-7,TGCGCCAGCAGCCAAGATCGGGACAGACGGTACGAGCAGTACTTC,CASSQDRDRRYEQYF
TRBV24-1,.,few,TRBJ2-5,TGTGCCACCAGTGATTCCCGACAAATCAATGAGCAGTACTTC,CATSDSRQINEQYF
TRBV7-3,TRBD2,.,TRBJ2-5,TGTGCCAGCAGCTTACAGCCTAGCGGGGGGACAGAGACCCAGTACTTC,CASSLQPSGGTETQYF
TRBV18,.,.,TRBJ2-5,TGTGCCAGCTCACCACCATCTCTCGGACGGTATATGGAGACCCAGTACTTC,CASSPPSLGRYMETQYF
TRBV6-6,.,few,TRBJ1-2,TGTGCCAGCAGTTACTCTGCGGAATATGGCTACACCTTC,CASSYSAEYGYTF
TRBV20-1,.,.,TRBJ1-5,TGCAGTACCGGCAGCTCATATAGCAATCAGCCCCAGCATTTT,CSTGSSYSNQPQHF
TRBV4-1,.,few,TRBJ2-3,TGCGCCAGCAGCCACGGTGGGGGGAGGCCAGATACGCAGTATTTT,CASSHGGGRPDTQYF
TRBV12-3/TRBV12-4,TRBD2,.,TRBJ2-5,TGTGCCAGCAGTTCCTGGGCTAGCGGGGGGGCCTCCCAAGAGACCCAGTACTTC,CASSSWASGGASQETQYF
TRBV7-2,TRBD1,few,TRBJ2-4,TGTGCCAGCAGCCCCGGGACAGTAAAAAACATTCAGTACTTC,CASSPGTVKNIQYF
TRBV6-1,.,.,TRBJ2-7,TGTGCCAGCAGCCGCGTGAGGGACAATGAGCAGTACTTC,CASSRVRDNEQYF
TRBV4-3,.,.,TRBJ2-1,TGCGCCAGCAGCCAAGAGTTGCGGGGGCGGAATGAGCAGTTCTTC,CASSQELRGRNEQFF
TRBV27,TRBD1,.,TRBJ2-7,TGTGTCAGCAGGGGGACAGGAACTTACGAGCAGTACTTC,CVSRGTGTYEQYF
TRBV29-1,TRBD2,.,TRBJ2-1,TGCAGCGTTGAAGATGTTGTTAGCGGGGGGGGAGATGAGCAGTTCTTC,CSVEDVVSGGGDEQFF
TRBV29-1,.,many,TRBJ2-7,TGCAGCGTTGAACAGCGGATGGGTGAGCAGTACTTC,CSVEQRMGEQYF
TRBV18,TRBD1,.,TRBJ2-5,TGTGCCAGCTCACCACTTAAGGCCCAGGGGGCCCCGAAGACCCAGTACTTC,CASSPLKAQGAPKTQYF
TRBV6-5,.,.,TRBJ1-1,TGTGCCAGCAGTTACGGTCGTGGGAAAGCTTTCTTT,CASSYGRGKAFF
TRBV7-2,TRBD2,few,TRBJ2-7,TGTGCCAGCAGCAAACTAGCGGGGTTTGACGAGCAGTACTTC,CASSKLAGFDEQYF
TRBV15,TRBD2,.,TRBJ2-6,TGTGCCACCAGCAGCCCAAAACTAGCGGGGGTTGGGTCTGGGGCCAACGTCCTGACTTTC,CATSSPKLAGVGSGANVLTF
TRBV5-1,TRBD2,few,TRBJ2-1,TGCGCCAGCAGCCCCAGGACTAGCGAAGCCTACAATGAGCAGTTCTTC,CASSPRTSEAYNEQFF
TRBV20-1,TRBD2,.,TRBJ2-1,TGCAGTGCTAGAGCTCCACTAGCGGGGGGTCTTTCTTTGTACAATGAGCAGTTCTTC,CSARAPLAGGLSLYNEQFF
TRBV5-1,.,.,TRBJ2-5,TGCGCCAGCATCCAGGGGCCCAACTACAATGAGCAGTACTTC,CASIQGPNYNEQYF
TRBV12-3/TRBV12-4,TRBD2,.,TRBJ2-5,TGTGCCAGCAGTTTACCGACTAGCGGGGTGAACCAAGAGACCCAGTACTTC,CASSLPTSGVNQETQYF
TRBV20-1,.,.,TRBJ1-2,TGCAGTGCCCTGGGACAAAGCTATGGCTACACCTTC,CSALGQSYGYTF
TRBV20-1,.,.,TRBJ2-5,TGCAGTGCTAGAGGGGGAAAAGGGACCATTGGGGGAGAGACCCAGTACTTC,CSARGGKGTIGGETQYF
TRBV24-1,TRBD1,.,TRBJ2-1,TGTGCCACCAGTGACCAGGGGGCGAGCAATGAGCAGTTCTTC,CATSDQGASNEQFF
TRBV7-9,.,few,TRBJ2-7,TGTGCCAGCAGCCACGCGGGACTCATCTACGAGCAGTACTTC,CASSHAGLIYEQYF
TRBV20-1,.,few,TRBJ1-2,TGCAGCGCCGCTCGGTCTGGCTACACCTTC,CSAARSGYTF